This TCR beta chain derives from a study of control samples from healthy donors and cancer patients. This clone was seen just once. The method was immunoSEQ multiplex PCR; TCRdb's version includes in-frame clones alone and lacks a portion of them. The table has about 69,000 clones, 84% seen once. The CDR3 loop spans 12 amino acids. The germline CDR1 and CDR2 sequences are SGHDN and FVKESK. V lost 0 bases and J 10 bases, leaving 4 bases between the germline ends. V is TRBV14 and J is TRBJ1-6; D uncertain. The clonotype originates from a woman in her forties or fifties with lung cancer. The sample consisted of PBMCs. CDR3 nucleotide sequence: TGTGCCAGCAGCCAAGAAGGGTCACCCCTCCACTTT. Its translation is CASSQEGSPLHF.